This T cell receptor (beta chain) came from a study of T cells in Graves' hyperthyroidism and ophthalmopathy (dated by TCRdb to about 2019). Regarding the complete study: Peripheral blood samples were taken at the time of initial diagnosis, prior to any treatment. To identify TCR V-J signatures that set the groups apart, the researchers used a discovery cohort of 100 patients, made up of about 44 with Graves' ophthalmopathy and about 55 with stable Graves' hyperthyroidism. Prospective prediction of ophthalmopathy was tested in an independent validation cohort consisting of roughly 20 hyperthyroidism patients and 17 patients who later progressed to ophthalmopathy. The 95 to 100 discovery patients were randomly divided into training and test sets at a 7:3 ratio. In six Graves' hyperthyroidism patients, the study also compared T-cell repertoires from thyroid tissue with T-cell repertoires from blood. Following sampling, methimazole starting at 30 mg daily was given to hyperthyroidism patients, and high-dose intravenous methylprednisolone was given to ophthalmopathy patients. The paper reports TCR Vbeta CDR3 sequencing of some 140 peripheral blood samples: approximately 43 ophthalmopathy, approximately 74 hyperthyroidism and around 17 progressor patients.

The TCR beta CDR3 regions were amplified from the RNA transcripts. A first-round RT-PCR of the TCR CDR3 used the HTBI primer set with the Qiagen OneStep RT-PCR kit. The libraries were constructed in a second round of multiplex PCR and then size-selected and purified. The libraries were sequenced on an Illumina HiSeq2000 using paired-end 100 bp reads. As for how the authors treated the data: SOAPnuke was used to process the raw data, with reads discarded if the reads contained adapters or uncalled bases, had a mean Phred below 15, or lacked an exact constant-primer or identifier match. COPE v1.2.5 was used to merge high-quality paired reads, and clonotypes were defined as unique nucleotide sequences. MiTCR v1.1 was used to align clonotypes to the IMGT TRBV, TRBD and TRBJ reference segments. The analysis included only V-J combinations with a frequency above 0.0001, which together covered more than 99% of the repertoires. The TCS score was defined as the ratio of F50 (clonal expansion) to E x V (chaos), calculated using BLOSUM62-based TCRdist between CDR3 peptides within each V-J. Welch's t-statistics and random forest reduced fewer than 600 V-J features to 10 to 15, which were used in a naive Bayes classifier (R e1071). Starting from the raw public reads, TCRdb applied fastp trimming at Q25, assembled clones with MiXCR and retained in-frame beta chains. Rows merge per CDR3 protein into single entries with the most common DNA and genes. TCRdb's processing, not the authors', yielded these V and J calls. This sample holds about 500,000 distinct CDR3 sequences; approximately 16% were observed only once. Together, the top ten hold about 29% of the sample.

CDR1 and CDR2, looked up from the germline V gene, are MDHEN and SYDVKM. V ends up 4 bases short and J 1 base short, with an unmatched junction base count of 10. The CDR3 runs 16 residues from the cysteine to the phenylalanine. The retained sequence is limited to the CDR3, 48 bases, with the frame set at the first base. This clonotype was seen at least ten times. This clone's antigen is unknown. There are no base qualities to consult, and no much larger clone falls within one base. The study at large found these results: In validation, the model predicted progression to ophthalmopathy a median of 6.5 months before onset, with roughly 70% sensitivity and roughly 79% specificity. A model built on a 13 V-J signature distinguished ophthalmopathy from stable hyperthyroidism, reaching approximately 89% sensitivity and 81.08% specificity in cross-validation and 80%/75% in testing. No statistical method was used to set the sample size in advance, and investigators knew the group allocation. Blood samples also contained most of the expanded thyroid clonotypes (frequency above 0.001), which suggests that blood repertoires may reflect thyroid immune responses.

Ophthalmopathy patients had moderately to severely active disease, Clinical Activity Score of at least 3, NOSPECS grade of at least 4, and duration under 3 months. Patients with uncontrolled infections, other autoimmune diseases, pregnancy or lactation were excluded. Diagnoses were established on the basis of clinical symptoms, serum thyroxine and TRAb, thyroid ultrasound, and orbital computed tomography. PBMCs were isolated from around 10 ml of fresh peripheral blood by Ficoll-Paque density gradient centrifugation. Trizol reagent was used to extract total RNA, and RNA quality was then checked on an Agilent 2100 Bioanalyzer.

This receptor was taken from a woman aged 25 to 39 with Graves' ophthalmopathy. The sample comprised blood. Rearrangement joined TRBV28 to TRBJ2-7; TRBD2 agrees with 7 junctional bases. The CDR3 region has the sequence CASSSLPSGISYEQYF. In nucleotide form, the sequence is TGTGCCAGCAGTTCGCTACCGAGCGGGATTTCCTACGAGCAGTACTTC.